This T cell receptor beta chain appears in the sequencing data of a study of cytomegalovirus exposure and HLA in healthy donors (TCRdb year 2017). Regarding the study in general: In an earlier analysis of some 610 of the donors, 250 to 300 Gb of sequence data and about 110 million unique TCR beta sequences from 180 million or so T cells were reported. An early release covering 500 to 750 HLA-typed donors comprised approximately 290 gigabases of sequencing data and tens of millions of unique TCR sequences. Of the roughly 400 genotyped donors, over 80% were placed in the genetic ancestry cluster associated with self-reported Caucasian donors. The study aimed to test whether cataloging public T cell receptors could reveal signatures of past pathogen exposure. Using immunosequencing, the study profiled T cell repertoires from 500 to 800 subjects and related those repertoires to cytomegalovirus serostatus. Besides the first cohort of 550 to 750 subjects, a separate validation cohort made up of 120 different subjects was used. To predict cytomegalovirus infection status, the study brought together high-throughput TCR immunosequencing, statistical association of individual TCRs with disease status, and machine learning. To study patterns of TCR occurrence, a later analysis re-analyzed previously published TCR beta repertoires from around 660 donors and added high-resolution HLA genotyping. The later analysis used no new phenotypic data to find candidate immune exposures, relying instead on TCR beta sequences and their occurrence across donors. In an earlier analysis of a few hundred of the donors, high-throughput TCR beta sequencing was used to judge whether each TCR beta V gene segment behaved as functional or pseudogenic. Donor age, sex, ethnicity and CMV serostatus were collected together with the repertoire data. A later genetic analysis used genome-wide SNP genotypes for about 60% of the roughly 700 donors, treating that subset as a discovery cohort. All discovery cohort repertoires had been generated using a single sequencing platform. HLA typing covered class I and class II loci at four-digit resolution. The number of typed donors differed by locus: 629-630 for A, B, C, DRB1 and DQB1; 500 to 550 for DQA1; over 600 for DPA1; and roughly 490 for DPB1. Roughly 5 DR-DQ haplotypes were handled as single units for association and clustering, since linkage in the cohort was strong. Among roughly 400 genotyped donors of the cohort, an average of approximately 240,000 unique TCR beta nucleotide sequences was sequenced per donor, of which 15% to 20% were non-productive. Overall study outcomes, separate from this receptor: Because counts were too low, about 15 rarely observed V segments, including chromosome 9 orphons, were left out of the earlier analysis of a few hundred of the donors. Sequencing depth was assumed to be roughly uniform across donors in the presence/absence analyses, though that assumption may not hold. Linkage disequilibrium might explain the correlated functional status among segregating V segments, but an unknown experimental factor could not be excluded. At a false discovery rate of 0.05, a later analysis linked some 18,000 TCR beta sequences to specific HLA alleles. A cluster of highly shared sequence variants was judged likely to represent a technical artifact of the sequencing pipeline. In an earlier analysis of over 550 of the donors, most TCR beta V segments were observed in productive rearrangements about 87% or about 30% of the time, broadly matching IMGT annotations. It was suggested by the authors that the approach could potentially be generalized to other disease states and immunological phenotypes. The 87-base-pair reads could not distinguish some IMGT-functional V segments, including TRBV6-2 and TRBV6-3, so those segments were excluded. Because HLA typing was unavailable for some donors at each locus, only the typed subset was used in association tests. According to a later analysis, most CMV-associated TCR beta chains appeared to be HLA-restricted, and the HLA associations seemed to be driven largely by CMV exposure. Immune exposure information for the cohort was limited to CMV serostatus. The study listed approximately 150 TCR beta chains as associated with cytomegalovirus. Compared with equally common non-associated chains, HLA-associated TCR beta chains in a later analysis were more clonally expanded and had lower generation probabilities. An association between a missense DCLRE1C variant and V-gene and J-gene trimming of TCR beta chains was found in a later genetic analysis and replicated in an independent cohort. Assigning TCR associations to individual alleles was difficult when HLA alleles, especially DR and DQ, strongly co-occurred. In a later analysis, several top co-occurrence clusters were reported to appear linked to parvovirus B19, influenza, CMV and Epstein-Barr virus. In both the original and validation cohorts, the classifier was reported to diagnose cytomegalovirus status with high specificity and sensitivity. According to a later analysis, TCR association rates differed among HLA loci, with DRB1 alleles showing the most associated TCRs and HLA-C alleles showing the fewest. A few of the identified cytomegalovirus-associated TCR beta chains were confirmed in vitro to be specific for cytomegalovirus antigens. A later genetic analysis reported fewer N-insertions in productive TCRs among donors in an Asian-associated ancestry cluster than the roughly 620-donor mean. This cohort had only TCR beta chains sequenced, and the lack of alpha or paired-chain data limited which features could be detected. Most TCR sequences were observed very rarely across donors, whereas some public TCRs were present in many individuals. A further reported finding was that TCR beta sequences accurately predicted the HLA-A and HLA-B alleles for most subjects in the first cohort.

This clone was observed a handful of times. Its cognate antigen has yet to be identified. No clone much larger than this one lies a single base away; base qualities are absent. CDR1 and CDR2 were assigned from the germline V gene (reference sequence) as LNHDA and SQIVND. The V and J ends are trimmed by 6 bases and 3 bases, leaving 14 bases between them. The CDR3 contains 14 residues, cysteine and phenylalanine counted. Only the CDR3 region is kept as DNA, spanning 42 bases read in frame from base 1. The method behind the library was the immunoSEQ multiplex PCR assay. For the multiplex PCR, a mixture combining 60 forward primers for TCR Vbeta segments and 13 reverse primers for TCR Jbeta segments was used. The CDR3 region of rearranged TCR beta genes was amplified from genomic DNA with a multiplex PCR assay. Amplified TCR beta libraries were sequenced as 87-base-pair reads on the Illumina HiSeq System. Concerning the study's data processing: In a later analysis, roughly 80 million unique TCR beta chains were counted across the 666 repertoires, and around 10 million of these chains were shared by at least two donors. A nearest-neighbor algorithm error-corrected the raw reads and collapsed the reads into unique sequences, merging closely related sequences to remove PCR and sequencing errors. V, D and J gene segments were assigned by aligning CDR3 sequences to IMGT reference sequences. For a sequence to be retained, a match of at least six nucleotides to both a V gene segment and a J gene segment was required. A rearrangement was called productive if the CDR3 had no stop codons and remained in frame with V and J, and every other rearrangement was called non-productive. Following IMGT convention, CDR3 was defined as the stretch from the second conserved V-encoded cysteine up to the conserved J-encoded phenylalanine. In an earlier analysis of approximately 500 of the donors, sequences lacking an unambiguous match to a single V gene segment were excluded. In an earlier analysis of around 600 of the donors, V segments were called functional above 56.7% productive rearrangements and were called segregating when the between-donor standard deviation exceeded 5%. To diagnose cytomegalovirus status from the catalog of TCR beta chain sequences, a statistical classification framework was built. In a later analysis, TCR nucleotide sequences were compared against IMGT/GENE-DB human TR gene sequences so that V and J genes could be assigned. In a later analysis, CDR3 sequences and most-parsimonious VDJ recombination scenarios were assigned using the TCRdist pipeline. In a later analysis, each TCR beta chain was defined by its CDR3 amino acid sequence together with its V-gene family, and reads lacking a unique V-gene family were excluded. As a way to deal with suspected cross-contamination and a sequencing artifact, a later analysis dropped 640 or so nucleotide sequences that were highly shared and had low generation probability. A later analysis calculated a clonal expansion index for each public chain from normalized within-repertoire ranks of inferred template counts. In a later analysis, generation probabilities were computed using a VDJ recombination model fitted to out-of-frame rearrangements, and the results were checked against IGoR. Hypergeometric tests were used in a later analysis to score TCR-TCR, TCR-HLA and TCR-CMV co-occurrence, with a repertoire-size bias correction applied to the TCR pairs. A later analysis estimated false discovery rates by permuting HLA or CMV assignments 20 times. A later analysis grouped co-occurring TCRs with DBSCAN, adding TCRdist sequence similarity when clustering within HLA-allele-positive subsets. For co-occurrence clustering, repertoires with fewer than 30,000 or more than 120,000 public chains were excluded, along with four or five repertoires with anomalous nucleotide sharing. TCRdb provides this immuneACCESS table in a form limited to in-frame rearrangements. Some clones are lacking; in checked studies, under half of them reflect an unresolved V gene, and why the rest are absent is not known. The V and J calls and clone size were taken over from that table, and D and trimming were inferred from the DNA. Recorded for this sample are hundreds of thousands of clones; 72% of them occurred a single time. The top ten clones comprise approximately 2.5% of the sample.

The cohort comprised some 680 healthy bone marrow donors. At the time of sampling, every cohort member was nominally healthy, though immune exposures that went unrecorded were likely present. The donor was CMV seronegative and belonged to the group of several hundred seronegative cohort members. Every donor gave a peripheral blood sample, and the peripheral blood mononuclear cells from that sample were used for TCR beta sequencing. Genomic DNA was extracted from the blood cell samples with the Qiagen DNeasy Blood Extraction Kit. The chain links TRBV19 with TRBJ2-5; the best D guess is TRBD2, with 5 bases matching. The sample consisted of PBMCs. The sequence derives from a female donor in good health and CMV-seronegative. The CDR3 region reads CASRHPGIEETQYF. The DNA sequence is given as TGTGCCAGTAGACACCCCGGGATAGAAGAGACCCAGTACTTC.